Listed here are 11 T cell receptor beta chains from one sample, sequenced in a study of vaccination and CD4 T cells after COVID-19. Regarding treatment: roughly 11-day PBMC culture with coronavirus spike peptide pools or control peptides (ViraFEST assay). With the Oncomine TCR Beta short-read assay, DNA from cultured CD4+ T cells was sequenced. TCRdb fed the PCR reads into MiXCR, producing one record per CDR3 protein. The sample has 15,000 to 17,000 distinct CDR3 sequences, around 70% seen once. Their cognate antigens are unknown. The specimen sequenced was CD4+ T cells from blood, cultured in vitro. The source of these receptors is a human donor who had recovered from COVID-19.

With regard to this clonotype: Compared with germline, one end of the junction differs, possibly owing to a read error. The chain carries TRBV6-1 and TRBJ2-7, with a possible D match to TRBD1 (5 bases). The CDR3 is 15 amino acids. Germline V lookup: CDR1 MNHNS, CDR2 SASEGT. The CDR3: CASSRKRTGFNGQLF. CDR3 nucleotide sequence: TGTGCCAGCAGTCGAAAAAGAACAGGATTTAATGGGCAGTTATTC.

The chain has TRBV6-1 and TRBJ2-5, with D tentatively TRBD1 (6 bases). Trimming removed 5 bases at V and 4 bases at J, with 20 bases between. The CDR3 extends over 16 amino acids. Germline-derived CDR1 and CDR2 are MNHNS and SASEGT. The CDR3, as DNA: TGTGCCAGCAGTCACAACACCCCCCCAGGGGCAGAGACCCAGTACTTC. Amino acid sequence: CASSHNTPPGAETQYF.

This clonotype occurred once. The chain carries TRBV18 and TRBJ1-5, with D unclear. CDR1 and CDR2 from the germline V gene are KGHSH and LQKENI. The CDR3 totals 13 residues. V gave up 6 bases and J gave up 3 bases, with 9 bases separating them. CDR3 amino acids: CASSGGLNQPQHF. DNA of the CDR3: TGTGCCAGCTCGGGAGGCCTCAATCAGCCCCAGCATTTT.

The V and J genes are TRBV12-3 or TRBV12-4 and TRBJ1-2; D uncertain. CDR3 length: 13 residues. V was clipped by 3 bases and J by 1 base, with 6 bases between them. The CDR3 here is CASSFPVNYGYTF. The DNA of the CDR3 is TGTGCCAGCAGTTTTCCGGTTAACTATGGCTACACCTTC.

The chain combines TRBV7-9 with TRBJ1-1, with D uncertain. V shed 1 base and J shed 0 bases, with 6 bases lying between them. The CDR3 length is 14 residues. The germline gives CDR1 SEHNR, CDR2 FQNEAQ (reference sequence). The CDR3 nucleotides are TGTGCCAGCAGCTTAGTGGTACTGAACACTGAAGCTTTCTTT. It specifies CASSLVVLNTEAFF.

CDR3 in amino acids: CASSSWTGQPSTDTQYF. The DNA for the CDR3 is TGTGCCAGCAGTTCCTGGACAGGTCAACCTAGCACAGATACGCAGTATTTT. V gene TRBV27 combines with J gene TRBJ2-3; 7 bases map to TRBD1. The CDR3 sequence is 17 residues long. Germline loops: CDR1 MNHEY, CDR2 SMNVEV (reference sequence). The ends lost 4 bases at V and 0 bases at J; junction bases unmatched: 10.

The chain uses TRBV28 and TRBJ2-3; D might be TRBD1 (6 bases). The CDR3 loop spans 15 amino acids. Trimming took off 7 bases at V and 1 base at J, with 15 bases between the two ends. Germline V gene sequence: CDR1 MDHEN, CDR2 SYDVKM. CDR3 bases: TGTGCCAGCATGGGTGGGGGCGCGGGCACAGATACGCAGTATTTT. Its translation is CASMGGGAGTDTQYF.

The chain couples TRBV6-2 or TRBV6-3 to TRBJ2-7; D is unresolved. Germline V lookup: CDR1 MNHEY, CDR2 SVGEGT. CDR3 length: 13 residues. V was shortened by 0 bases and J by 2 bases, with 5 bases between the two germline ends. CDR3 in DNA: TGTGCCAGCAGTTACTCGAATCCCTACGAGCAGTACTTC. Its translation: CASSYSNPYEQYF.

V gene TRBV6-2 or TRBV6-3 combines with J gene TRBJ2-5, with unresolved D. Germline CDR1 reads MNHEY; CDR2 reads SVGEGT. V dropped 2 bases and J dropped 12 bases, with 13 bases sitting between them. CDR3 size: 12 residues. CDR3 sequence: CASSYAPPAEYF. CDR3 DNA: TGTGCCAGCAGTTACGCCCCCCCGGCGGAGTACTTC.

The chain links TRBV7-2 to TRBJ2-7; 8 bases are a match to TRBD1. CDR1 SGHTA and CDR2 FQGNSA come from the germline V gene. V lost 5 bases, J lost 3 bases, and 6 bases stayed unmatched. This CDR3 is built from 14 residues. CDR3 coding DNA: TGTGCCAGCAGCCAGCAGGGGGCGAGCTACGAGCAGTACTTC. It specifies CASSQQGASYEQYF.

The chain carries TRBV7-8 and TRBJ2-5; D unresolved. This CDR3 is 11 amino acids long. Germline values: CDR1 SGHVS, CDR2 FQNEAQ. Between the trimmed V and J ends, which lost 5 bases and 2 bases, there was a span of 3 bases. CDR3 amino acids: CASSPQETQYF. The CDR3 DNA reads TGTGCCAGCAGCCCGCAAGAGACCCAGTACTTC.